This T cell receptor (beta chain) is from a study of cytomegalovirus exposure and HLA in healthy donors. General study results and limits: A later analysis reported that several of the most significant clusters appeared to be linked to common viral pathogens, among them Epstein-Barr virus.

The primer mix had 60 Vbeta and 13 Jbeta primers. This table comes from immunoSEQ multiplex PCR, and its TCRdb copy is limited to in-frame clones, with some not included. The repertoire holds 150,000 to 200,000 clones, 65% to 85% seen once, with about 1.8% in the top ten. Points on this clone: Antigen: not known.

Germline lookup yields CDR1 SGHVS and CDR2 FNYEAQ. With 5 bases clipped from V and 4 bases from J, the junction kept 5 bases outside the gene matches. The CDR3 contains 15 residues. Sequencing input: PBMCs. V gene TRBV7-6 combines with J gene TRBJ2-5, with 12 bases fitting TRBD2. The sequence came from a man younger than 30 in good health and CMV-seronegative. The CDR3 spells CASSARLAGVETQYF. CDR3 in DNA: TGTGCCAGCAGCGCTCGACTAGCGGGAGTAGAGACCCAGTACTTC.